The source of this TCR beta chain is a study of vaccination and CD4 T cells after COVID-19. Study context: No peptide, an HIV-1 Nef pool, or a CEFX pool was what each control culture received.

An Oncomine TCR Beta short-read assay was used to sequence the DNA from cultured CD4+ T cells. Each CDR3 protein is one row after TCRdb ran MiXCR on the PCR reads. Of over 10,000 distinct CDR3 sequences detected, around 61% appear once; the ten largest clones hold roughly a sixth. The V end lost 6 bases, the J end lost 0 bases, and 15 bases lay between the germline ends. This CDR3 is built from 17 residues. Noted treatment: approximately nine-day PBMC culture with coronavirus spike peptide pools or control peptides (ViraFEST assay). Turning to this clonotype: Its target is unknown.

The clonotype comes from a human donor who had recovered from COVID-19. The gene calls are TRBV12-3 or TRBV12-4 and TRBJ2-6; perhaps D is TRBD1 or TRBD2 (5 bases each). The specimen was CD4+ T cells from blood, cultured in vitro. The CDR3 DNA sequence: TGTGCCAGCAGACGTCCGGGACGTTACTCTGGGGCCAACGTCCTGACTTTC. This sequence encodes CASRRPGRYSGANVLTF.